A selection of T cell receptor beta chains follows, all from one sample in a study of blood T cells in healthy people across ages. MiXCR, applied by TCRdb to the 5' RACE reads, yields one record per CDR3 protein. The sample consists of about 580,000 distinct CDR3 sequences, around half of them appearing once. Material for sequencing was blood. These receptors were obtained from an elderly man in good health. Each CDR3 is given with its conserved first and last residue. The order of the fields is V gene, clone size, D gene, J gene, CDR3 protein, CDR3 DNA. The D gene is left open where the match is weak. The listing skips clone size in some rows; elsewhere it reads once, few, many or a size class.

V: TRBV20-1; size: .; D: TRBD1; J: TRBJ1-2; CDR3: CSAPWAGGSPNYGYTF; DNA: TGCAGTGCCCCCTGGGCAGGGGGTTCTCCTAACTATGGCTACACCTTC
V: TRBV4-2; size: .; D: TRBD1; J: TRBJ2-5; CDR3: CASSQNDREETQYF; DNA: TGTGCCAGCAGCCAGAACGACAGGGAAGAGACCCAGTACTTC
V: TRBV30; size: .; D: .; J: TRBJ1-5; CDR3: CAWGREIDQPQHF; DNA: TGTGCCTGGGGGAGGGAAATTGATCAGCCCCAGCATTTT
V: TRBV7-2; size: .; D: .; J: TRBJ1-5; CDR3: CASSLNPPVHSNQPQHF; DNA: TGTGCCAGCAGCTTAAACCCACCGGTACATAGCAATCAGCCCCAGCATTTT
V: TRBV27; size: .; D: TRBD1; J: TRBJ2-7; CDR3: CASSRQGSQGEQYF; DNA: TGTGCCAGCAGTAGACAGGGGTCGCAAGGCGAGCAGTACTTC
V: TRBV7-2; size: .; D: .; J: TRBJ2-1; CDR3: CASSLGRSSNEQFF; DNA: TGTGCCAGCAGCTTAGGGCGGAGCTCGAATGAGCAGTTCTTC
V: TRBV29-1; size: .; D: .; J: TRBJ2-7; CDR3: CSVTFWGNSYEQYF; DNA: TGCAGCGTTACATTTTGGGGGAACTCCTACGAGCAGTACTTC
V: TRBV20-1; size: few; D: .; J: TRBJ2-5; CDR3: CSASIRRETQYF; DNA: TGCAGTGCTAGCATACGTCGCGAGACCCAGTACTTC
V: TRBV7-2; size: .; D: .; J: TRBJ2-5; CDR3: CASSFSPLGTQYF; DNA: TGTGCCAGCAGCTTCTCCCCACTAGGGACCCAGTACTTC
V: TRBV4-2; size: .; D: TRBD2; J: TRBJ2-1; CDR3: CASTSGASGIGEQFF; DNA: TGTGCCAGCACCTCCGGGGCTAGCGGGATAGGCGAGCAGTTCTTC
V: TRBV6-2/TRBV6-3; size: .; D: .; J: TRBJ1-2; CDR3: CASSYSVGADDYGYTF; DNA: TGTGCCAGCAGTTACTCAGTGGGGGCGGACGACTATGGCTACACCTTC
V: TRBV5-1; size: .; D: TRBD2; J: TRBJ2-1; CDR3: CASSEGLVGHNEQFF; DNA: TGCGCCAGCAGCGAGGGACTAGTGGGCCACAATGAGCAGTTCTTC
V: TRBV7-2; size: few; D: .; J: TRBJ2-3; CDR3: CASNNGVITDTQYF; DNA: TGTGCCAGCAATAACGGGGTTATCACAGATACGCAGTATTTT
V: TRBV28; size: .; D: .; J: TRBJ2-5; CDR3: CAISLSVGQETQYF; DNA: TGTGCCATCAGTTTATCGGTCGGCCAAGAGACCCAGTACTTC
V: TRBV7-2; size: .; D: .; J: TRBJ1-5; CDR3: CASSRTGIHQPQHF; DNA: TGTGCCAGCAGCCGGACGGGGATCCATCAGCCCCAGCATTTT
V: TRBV29-1; size: many; D: .; J: TRBJ2-7; CDR3: CSVEGPAGYEQYF; DNA: TGCAGCGTTGAAGGTCCAGCGGGCTACGAGCAGTACTTC
V: TRBV7-2; size: .; D: .; J: TRBJ2-7; CDR3: CASSPERFSYEQYF; DNA: TGTGCCAGCAGCCCGGAGCGGTTCTCCTACGAGCAGTACTTC
V: TRBV12-3/TRBV12-4; size: .; D: TRBD2; J: TRBJ2-1; CDR3: CASRRTSSYNEQFF; DNA: TGTGCCAGCAGACGGACTAGTTCCTACAATGAGCAGTTCTTC